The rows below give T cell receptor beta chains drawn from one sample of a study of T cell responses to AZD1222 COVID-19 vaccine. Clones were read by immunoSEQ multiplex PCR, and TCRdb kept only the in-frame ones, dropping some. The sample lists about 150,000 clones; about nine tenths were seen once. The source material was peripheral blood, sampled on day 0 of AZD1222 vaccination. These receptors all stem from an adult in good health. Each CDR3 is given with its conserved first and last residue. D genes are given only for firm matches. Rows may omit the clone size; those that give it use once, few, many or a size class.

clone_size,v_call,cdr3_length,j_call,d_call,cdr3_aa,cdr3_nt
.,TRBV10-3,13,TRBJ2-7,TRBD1,CAISEGTRDSEYF,TGTGCCATCAGTGAAGGGACCCGGGACAGTGAGTACTTC
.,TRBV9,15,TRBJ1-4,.,CASSAGGSTNEKLFF,TGTGCCAGCAGCGCGGGGGGCAGCACTAATGAAAAACTGTTTTTT
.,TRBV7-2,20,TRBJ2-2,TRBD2,CASSLAGGWGTSGRTGELFF,TGTGCCAGCAGCTTAGCGGGGGGCTGGGGGACTAGCGGGCGGACCGGGGAGCTGTTTTTT
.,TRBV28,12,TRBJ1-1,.,CASRPPLDNPFF,TGTGCCAGCAGACCACCCCTGGACAACCCGTTCTTT
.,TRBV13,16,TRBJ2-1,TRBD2,CASSLLAGGQNSEQFF,TGTGCCAGCAGCTTACTAGCGGGAGGGCAAAACAGTGAGCAGTTCTTC
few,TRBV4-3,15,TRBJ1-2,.,CASSQDEGTFYGYTF,TGCGCCAGCAGCCAAGACGAAGGGACTTTCTATGGCTACACCTTC
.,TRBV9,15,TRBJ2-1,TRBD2,CASSEGLAGGGEQFF,TGTGCCAGCAGCGAGGGACTAGCGGGAGGCGGTGAGCAGTTCTTC
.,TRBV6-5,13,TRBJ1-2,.,CASSSRADYGYTF,TGTGCCAGCAGTTCCCGGGCAGACTATGGCTACACCTTC
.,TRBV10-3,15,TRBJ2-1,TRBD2,CAIARLAGKDNEQFF,TGTGCCATCGCCAGACTAGCGGGGAAAGACAATGAGCAGTTCTTC
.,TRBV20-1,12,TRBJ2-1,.,CSASLSGNEQFF,TGCAGTGCTAGTCTGAGCGGCAATGAGCAGTTCTTC
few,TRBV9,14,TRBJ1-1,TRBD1,CASSGTGVDTEAFF,TGTGCCAGCAGCGGTACAGGGGTGGACACTGAAGCTTTCTTT
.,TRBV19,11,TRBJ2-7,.,CGTRYAYEQYF,TGCGGCACCCGGTATGCCTACGAGCAGTACTTC
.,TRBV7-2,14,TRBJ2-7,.,CASSPWAGGYEQYF,TGTGCCAGCAGCCCTTGGGCCGGGGGCTACGAGCAGTACTTC
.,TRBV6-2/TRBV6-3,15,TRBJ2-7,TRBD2,CASSYPGLAGREQYF,TGTGCCAGCAGTTACCCCGGACTAGCGGGAAGGGAGCAGTACTTC
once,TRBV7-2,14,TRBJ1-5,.,CASSTGYSNQPQHF,TGTGCCAGCAGCACGGGGTATAGCAATCAGCCCCAGCATTTT
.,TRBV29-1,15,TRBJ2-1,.,CSVEGKSDLDNEQFF,TGCAGCGTTGAGGGCAAAAGCGATTTGGACAATGAGCAGTTCTTC
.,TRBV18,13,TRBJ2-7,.,CASSPGSSYEQYF,TGTGCCAGCTCACCGGGGTCCTCCTACGAGCAGTACTTC
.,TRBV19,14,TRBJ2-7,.,CASSSLMKTYEQYF,TGTGCCAGTAGTAGCCTTATGAAAACCTACGAGCAGTACTTC
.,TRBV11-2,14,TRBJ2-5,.,CASSPIGTGETQYF,TGTGCCAGCAGCCCCATCGGCACTGGGGAGACCCAGTACTTC
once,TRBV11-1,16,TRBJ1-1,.,CASSPTLGTLNTEAFF,TGTGCCAGCAGCCCCACGTTGGGGACACTCAACACTGAAGCTTTCTTT
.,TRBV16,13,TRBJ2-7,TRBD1,CASSTRDSYEQYF,TGTGCCAGCAGCACCCGGGACAGCTACGAGCAGTACTTC
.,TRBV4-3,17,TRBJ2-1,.,CASSQDWSLAIIDEQFF,TGCGCCAGCAGCCAAGATTGGAGTCTAGCTATAATCGATGAGCAGTTCTTC
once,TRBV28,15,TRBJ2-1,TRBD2,CASSPQGTTYNEQFF,TGTGCCAGCAGTCCGCAAGGGACTACCTACAATGAGCAGTTCTTC
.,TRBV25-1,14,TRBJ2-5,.,CASSDATLQETQYF,TGTGCCAGCAGCGATGCGACTCTCCAAGAGACCCAGTACTTC
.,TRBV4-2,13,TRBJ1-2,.,CASSQDRRYGYTF,TGTGCCAGCAGCCAAGATCGTAGATATGGCTACACCTTC
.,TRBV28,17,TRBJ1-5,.,CASSLYRGASSNQPQHF,TGTGCCAGCAGTTTATATCGGGGGGCAAGTAGCAATCAGCCCCAGCATTTT
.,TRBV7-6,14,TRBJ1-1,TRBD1,CASSHGQENTEAFF,TGTGCCAGCAGCCACGGACAGGAGAACACTGAAGCTTTCTTT
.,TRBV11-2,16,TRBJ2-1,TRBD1,CASSLTTGGGLNEQFF,TGTGCCAGCAGCTTAACGACAGGGGGAGGACTTAATGAGCAGTTCTTC
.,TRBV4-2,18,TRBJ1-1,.,CASSQEGSTLKANTEAFF,TGTGCCAGCAGCCAAGAGGGCAGTACACTAAAAGCAAACACTGAAGCTTTCTTT
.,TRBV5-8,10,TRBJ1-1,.,CASIFALAPF,TGTGCCAGCATCTTCGCATTAGCCCCCTTT
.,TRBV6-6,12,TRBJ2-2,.,CASREDLGELFF,TGTGCCAGCAGGGAGGACCTCGGGGAGCTGTTTTTT
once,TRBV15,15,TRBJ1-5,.,CATSRDTSSNQPQHF,TGTGCCACCAGCAGGGACACCTCTAGCAATCAGCCCCAGCATTTT
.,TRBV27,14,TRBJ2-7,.,CASSSRDNYYEQYF,TGTGCCAGCAGTTCTCGGGACAACTACTACGAGCAGTACTTC
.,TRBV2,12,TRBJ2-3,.,CASSYKTDTQYF,TGTGCCAGCAGCTACAAGACAGATACGCAGTATTTT
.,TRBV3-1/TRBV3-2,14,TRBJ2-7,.,CASSRRGETGEQYF,TGTGCCAGCAGCCGAAGGGGGGAGACCGGGGAGCAGTACTTC